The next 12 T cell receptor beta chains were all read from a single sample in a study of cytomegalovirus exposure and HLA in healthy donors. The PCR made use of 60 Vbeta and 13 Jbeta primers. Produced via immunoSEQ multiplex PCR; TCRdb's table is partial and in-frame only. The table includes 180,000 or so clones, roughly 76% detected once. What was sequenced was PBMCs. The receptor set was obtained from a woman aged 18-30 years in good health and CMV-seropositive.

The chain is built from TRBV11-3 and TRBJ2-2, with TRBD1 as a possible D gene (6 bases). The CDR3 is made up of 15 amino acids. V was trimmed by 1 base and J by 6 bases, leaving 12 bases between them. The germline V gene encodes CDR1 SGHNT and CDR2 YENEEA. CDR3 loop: CASSLGGREAGELFF. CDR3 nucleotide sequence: TGTGCCAGCAGCTTAGGGGGGCGCGAGGCCGGGGAGCTGTTTTTT.

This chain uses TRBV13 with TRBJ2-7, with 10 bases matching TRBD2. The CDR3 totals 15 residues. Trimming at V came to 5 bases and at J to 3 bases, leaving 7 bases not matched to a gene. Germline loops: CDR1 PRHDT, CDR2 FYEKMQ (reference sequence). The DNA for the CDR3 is TGTGCCAGCAGCCCCCGAGCGGGGGGGGGCTACGAGCAGTACTTC. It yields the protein CASSPRAGGGYEQYF.

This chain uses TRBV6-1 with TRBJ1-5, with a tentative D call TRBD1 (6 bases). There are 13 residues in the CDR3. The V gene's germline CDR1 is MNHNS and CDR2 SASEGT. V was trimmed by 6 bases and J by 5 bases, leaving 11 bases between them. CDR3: CASSRTADQPQHF. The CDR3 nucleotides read TGTGCCAGCAGCCGGACAGCCGATCAGCCCCAGCATTTT.

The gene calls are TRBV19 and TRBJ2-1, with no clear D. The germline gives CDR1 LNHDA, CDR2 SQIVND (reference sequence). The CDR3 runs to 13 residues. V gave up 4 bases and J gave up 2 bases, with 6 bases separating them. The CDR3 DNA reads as TGTGCCAGTAGTAGTATAACCTACAATGAGCAGTTCTTC. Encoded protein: CASSSITYNEQFF.

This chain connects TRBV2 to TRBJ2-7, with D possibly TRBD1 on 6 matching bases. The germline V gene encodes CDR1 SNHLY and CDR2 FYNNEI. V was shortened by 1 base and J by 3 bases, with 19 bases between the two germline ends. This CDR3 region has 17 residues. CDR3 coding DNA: TGTGCCAGCAGTGAAGTTTGGAGGCAGGGGATGTACTACGAGCAGTACTTC. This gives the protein CASSEVWRQGMYYEQYF.

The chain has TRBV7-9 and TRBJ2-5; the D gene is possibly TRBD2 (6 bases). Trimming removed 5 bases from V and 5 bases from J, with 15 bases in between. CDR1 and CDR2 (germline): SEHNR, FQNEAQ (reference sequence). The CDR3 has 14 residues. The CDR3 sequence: CASSPTSQRETQYF. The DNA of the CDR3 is TGTGCCAGCAGCCCGACTAGTCAACGGGAGACCCAGTACTTC.

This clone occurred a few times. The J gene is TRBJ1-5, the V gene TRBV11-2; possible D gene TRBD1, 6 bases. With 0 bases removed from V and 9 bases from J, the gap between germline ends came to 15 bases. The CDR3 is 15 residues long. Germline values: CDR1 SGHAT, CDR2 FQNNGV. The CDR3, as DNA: TGTGCCAGCAGCTTAGATCCCCACGCAGGGGCGCCCCAGCATTTT. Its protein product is CASSLDPHAGAPQHF.

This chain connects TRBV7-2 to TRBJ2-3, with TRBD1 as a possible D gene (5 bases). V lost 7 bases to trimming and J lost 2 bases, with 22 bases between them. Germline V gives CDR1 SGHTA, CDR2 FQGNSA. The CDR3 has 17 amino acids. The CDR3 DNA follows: TGTGCCAGCACCCCGAACGGTAGGATGGGGCACACAGATACGCAGTATTTT. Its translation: CASTPNGRMGHTDTQYF.

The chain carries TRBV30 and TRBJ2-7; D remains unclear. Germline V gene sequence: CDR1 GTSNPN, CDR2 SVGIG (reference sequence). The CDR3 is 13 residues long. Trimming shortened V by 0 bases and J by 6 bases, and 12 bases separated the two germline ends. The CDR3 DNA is TGTGCCTGGAGTGTGGATAGCCCCCTCGAGCAGTACTTC. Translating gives CAWSVDSPLEQYF. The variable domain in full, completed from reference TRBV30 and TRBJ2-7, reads SQTIHQWPATLVQPVGSPLSLECTVEGTSNPNLYWYRQAAGRGLQLLFYSVGIGQISSEVPQNLSASRPQDRQFILSSKKLLLSDSGFYLCAWSVDSPLEQYFGPGTRLTVT.

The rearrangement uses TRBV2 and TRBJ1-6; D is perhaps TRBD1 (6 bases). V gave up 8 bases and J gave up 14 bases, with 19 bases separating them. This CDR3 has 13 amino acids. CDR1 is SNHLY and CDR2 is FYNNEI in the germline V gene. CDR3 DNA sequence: TGTGCCAGCTGGTCAGGGGTCCTACTTTCCCTCCACTTT. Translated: CASWSGVLLSLHF.

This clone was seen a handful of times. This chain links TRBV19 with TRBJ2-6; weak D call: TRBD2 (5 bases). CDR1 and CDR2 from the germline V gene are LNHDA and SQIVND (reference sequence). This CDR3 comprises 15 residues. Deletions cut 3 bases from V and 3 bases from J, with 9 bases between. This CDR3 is CASSMAGFGANVLTF. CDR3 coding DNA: TGTGCCAGTAGTATGGCGGGTTTTGGGGCCAACGTCCTGACTTTC.

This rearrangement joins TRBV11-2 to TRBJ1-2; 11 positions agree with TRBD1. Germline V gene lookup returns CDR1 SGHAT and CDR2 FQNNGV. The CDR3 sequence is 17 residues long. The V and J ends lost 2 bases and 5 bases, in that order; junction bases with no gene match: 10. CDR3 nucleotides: TGTGCCAGCAGCTTATTAGTCTGGGGACAGGGGGAATATGGCTACACCTTC. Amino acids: CASSLLVWGQGEYGYTF.